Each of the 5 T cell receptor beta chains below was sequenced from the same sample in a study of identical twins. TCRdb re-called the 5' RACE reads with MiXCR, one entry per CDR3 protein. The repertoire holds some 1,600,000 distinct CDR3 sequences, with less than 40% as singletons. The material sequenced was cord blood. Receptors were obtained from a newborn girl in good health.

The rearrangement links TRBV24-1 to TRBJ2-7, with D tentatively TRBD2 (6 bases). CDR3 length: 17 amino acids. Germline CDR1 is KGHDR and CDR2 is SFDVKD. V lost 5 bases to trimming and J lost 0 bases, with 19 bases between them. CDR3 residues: CATSVGSGDFSSYEQYF. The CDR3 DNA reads TGTGCCACCAGTGTTGGTAGCGGAGACTTCAGCTCCTACGAGCAGTACTTC.

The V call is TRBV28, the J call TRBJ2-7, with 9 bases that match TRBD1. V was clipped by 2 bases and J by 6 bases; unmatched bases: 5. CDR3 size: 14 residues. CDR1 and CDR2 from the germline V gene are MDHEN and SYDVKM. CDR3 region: CASSLPQGAGEQYF. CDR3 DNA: TGTGCCAGCAGTTTACCACAGGGGGCAGGCGAGCAGTACTTC.

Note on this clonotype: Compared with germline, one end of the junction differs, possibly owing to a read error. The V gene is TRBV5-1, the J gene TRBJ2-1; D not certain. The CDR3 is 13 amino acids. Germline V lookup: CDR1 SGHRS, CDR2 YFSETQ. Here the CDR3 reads CASGLKEYNEQFF. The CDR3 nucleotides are TGCGCCAGCGGCTTGAAGGAGTACAATGAGCAGTTCTTC.

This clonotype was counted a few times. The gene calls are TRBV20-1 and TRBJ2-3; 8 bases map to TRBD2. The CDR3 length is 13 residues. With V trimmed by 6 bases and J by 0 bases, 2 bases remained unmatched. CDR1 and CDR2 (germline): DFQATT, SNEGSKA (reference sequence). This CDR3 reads CSATSASTDTQYF. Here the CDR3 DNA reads TGCAGTGCGACTAGCGCGAGCACAGATACGCAGTATTTT.

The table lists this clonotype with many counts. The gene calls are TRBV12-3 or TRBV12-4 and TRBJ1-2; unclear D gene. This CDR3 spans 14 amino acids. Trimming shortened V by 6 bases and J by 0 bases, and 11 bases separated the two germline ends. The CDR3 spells CASSSDGANYGYTF. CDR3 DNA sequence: TGTGCCAGCAGCTCGGACGGAGCTAACTATGGCTACACCTTC.